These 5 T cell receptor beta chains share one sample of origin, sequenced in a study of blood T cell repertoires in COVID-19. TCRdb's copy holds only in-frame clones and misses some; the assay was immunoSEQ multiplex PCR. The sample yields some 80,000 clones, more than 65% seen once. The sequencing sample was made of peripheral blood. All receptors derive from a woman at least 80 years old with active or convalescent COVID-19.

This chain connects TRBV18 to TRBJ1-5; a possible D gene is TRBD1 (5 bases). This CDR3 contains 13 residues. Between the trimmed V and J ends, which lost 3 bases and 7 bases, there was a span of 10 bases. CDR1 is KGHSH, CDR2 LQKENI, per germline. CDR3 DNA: TGTGCCAGCTCACCGGGGGGTGGGCAGCCCCAGCATTTT. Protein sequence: CASSPGGGQPQHF.

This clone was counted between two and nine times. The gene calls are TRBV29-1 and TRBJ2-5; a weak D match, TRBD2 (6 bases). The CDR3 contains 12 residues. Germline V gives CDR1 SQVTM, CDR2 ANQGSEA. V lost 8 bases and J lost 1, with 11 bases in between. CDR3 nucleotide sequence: TGCAGCACCGTACTAGCCCAAGAGACCCAGTACTTC. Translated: CSTVLAQETQYF.

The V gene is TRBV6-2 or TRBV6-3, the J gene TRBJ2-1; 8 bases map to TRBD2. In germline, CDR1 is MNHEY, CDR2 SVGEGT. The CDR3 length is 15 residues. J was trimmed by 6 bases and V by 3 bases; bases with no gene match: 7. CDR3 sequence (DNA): TGTGCCAGCAGTTATAGGACTAGCAGGCCCAATGAGCAGTTCTTC. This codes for CASSYRTSRPNEQFF.

In nucleotides, the CDR3 is TGTGCCACCAGCAGACTAGACAGGGATGGCTACACCTTC. Protein product: CATSRLDRDGYTF. The V call is TRBV15, the J call TRBJ1-2; 7 nucleotides line up with TRBD1. This CDR3 region has 13 residues. CDR1 and CDR2 (germline): LNHNV, YYDKDF (reference sequence). V shed 2 bases and J 6 bases; nucleotides not matched to a gene: 3.

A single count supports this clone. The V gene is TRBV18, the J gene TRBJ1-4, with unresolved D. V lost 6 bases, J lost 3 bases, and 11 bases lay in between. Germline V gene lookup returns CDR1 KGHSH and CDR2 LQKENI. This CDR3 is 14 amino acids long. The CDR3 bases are TGTGCCAGCTCGGCTTCCGGGTCTAATGAAAAACTGTTTTTT. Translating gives CASSASGSNEKLFF.